The entry below gives a single T cell receptor (beta chain) sequence along with its context. The target antigen is unknown. The CDR3 length is 15 residues. Germline lookup yields CDR1 SGHDT and CDR2 YYEEEE. V lost 4 bases to trimming and J lost 5 bases, with 18 bases between them. Libraries of TCR beta came from quantitative 5'-RACE with molecular barcodes. TCRdb re-called the 5' RACE reads with MiXCR, one entry per CDR3 protein. The sample includes more than 650,000 distinct CDR3 sequences, approximately 10% of them seen just once. The data were obtained in a study of CD8 T cells in ankylosing spondylitis. Findings of the study overall: Reported data indicate significant enrichment of disease-linked clones within matched ankylosing spondylitis synovial fluid. Typical of ankylosing spondylitis blood, it appeared, was a TCR beta motif of 7 or 8 highly homologous variants. Before this, some motif variants had been reported in reactive arthritis synovial fluid and blood. Disease-linked clones were found to be CD8+ and relatively rare in peripheral blood.

The sample comprised blood, either unsorted or a sorted T cell fraction (not recorded which). The chain links TRBV5-6 to TRBJ1-1, with D uncertain. The sequence came from a male donor with ankylosing spondylitis. This CDR3 reads CASSPIGMVGTEAFF. For the CDR3, the DNA is TGTGCCAGCAGCCCCATTGGGATGGTGGGGACTGAAGCTTTCTTT.